This is a list of T cell receptor beta chains from one sample in a study of early T cells in non-severe SARS-CoV-2 infection. TCRdb passed the 5' RACE reads through MiXCR, listing each CDR3 protein once. The sample has some 66,000 distinct CDR3 sequences; less than 15% are singletons. Material for sequencing was whole blood. The receptors stem from an adult who was a healthcare worker with PCR-confirmed SARS-CoV-2 infection or an uninfected control (not recorded which). Each CDR3 is given with its conserved first and last residue. Each record gives: D gene, clone size, V gene, J gene, CDR3 DNA, CDR3 protein. D genes are given only for firm matches. Not all rows give a size; the values are once, few, many and, for expanded clones, a class.

-	-	TRBV6-6	TRBJ1-6	TGTGCCAGCAGCCTCACAGGGATCTATAATTCACCCCTCCACTTT	CASSLTGIYNSPLHF
-	few	TRBV7-8	TRBJ2-2	TGTGCCAGCAGCCACGCGGTCGGGGAGCTGTTTTTT	CASSHAVGELFF
TRBD1	-	TRBV9	TRBJ2-3	TGTGCCAGCAGCGAACAGGGGAGCACAGATACGCAGTATTTT	CASSEQGSTDTQYF
-	many	TRBV7-7	TRBJ2-2	TGTGCTAGCAGCTTAGCGCCTGTTATCACCGGGGAGCTGTTTTTT	CASSLAPVITGELFF
TRBD2	-	TRBV20-1	TRBJ2-7	TGCAGTGCTGCCGGGACTAGCAGGACGGGGCAGTACTTC	CSAAGTSRTGQYF
-	few	TRBV4-1	TRBJ1-3	TGCGCCAGCAGCCTCGGGACTGATTCTGGAAACACCATATATTTT	CASSLGTDSGNTIYF
TRBD1	many	TRBV18	TRBJ2-7	TGTGCCAGCTCGCCCGGGGGACAGGGGATAACCTACGAGCAGTACTTC	CASSPGGQGITYEQYF
TRBD2	-	TRBV5-1	TRBJ2-2	TGCGCCAGCAGCTCTAGCGGGAGCACCGGGGAGCTGTTTTTT	CASSSSGSTGELFF
TRBD2	-	TRBV29-1	TRBJ2-3	TGCAGCGTTGCTAGACTAGCTTCAAGCACAGATACGCAGTATTTT	CSVARLASSTDTQYF
-	few	TRBV29-1	TRBJ2-5	TGCAGCGTAAACCTGCGGGACGGCCAAGAGACCCAGTACTTC	CSVNLRDGQETQYF
TRBD1	many	TRBV4-2	TRBJ1-1	TGTGCCAGCAGCCCCGACAGGGTCACTGAAGCTTTCTTT	CASSPDRVTEAFF
TRBD2	many	TRBV6-6	TRBJ2-1	TGTGCCAGCAGTTATCCTGCAGCGGGGGGACATTACTCCTACAATGAGCAGTTCTTC	CASSYPAAGGHYSYNEQFF
TRBD2	few	TRBV10-3	TRBJ2-1	TGTGCCATCACCATGGGGATAAGCGGGAGGGACAATGAGCAGTTCTTC	CAITMGISGRDNEQFF
-	few	TRBV10-2	TRBJ1-5	TGCGCCAGCAGTGAGTGGGTTTCGGATAATAGCAATCAGCCCCAGCATTTT	CASSEWVSDNSNQPQHF